This TCR beta chain was sequenced in a study of blood T cell repertoires in COVID-19. The CDR3 extends over 16 amino acids. Unmatched junction bases numbered 2, after V lost 0 bases and J lost 2 bases. Germline CDR1 reads SGHRS; CDR2 reads YFSETQ. The data were produced by immunoSEQ multiplex PCR, yet TCRdb's version contains in-frame clones alone and is incomplete. The sample has 35,000 to 45,000 clones; over 75% are singletons. The rearrangement joins TRBV5-1 to TRBJ2-3; 11 bases are shared with TRBD2. Sequencing used peripheral blood. This TCR derives from a human donor in a cohort sampled during active COVID-19. The CDR3 here is CASSLGSGGATDTQYF. In nucleotides, the CDR3 is TGCGCCAGCAGCTTGGGTAGCGGGGGGGCCACAGATACGCAGTATTTT.